This TCR beta chain was identified in a study of human T cells and chemical hapten exposure. In this sample, this clonotype turned up many times. TCRdb analysed the RACE reads with MiXCR anew, one entry per CDR3 protein. The repertoire has 130,000 or so distinct CDR3 sequences, approximately 9.5% of them found once; the top ten carry 1.5% to 2%. Noted time point: healthy volunteer bleed at 2 weeks. Extraction yielded total RNA from whole blood (unfractionated). The source of this sequence is a male donor in good health. Some clones in this sample may be carry-over from other donors' samples. Sequencing was carried out using whole blood.

CDR3 DNA sequence: TGTGCCAGCAGCCCCCGACTAGCGGGAGGAAAAACGGTGGGGAATGAGCAGTTCTTC. This encodes CASSPRLAGGKTVGNEQFF. The genes are TRBV7-9 and TRBJ2-1, with TRBD2 matching 13 bases. Germline V gene data show CDR1 as SEHNR and CDR2 as FQNEAQ (reference sequence). This CDR3 contains 19 residues. The trim removed 5 bases at V and 7 bases at J, leaving 17 bases unmatched. The variable domain in full, with the rest retrieved from reference TRBV7-9 and TRBJ2-1, is DTGVSQNPRHKITKRGQNVTFRCDPISEHNRLYWYRQTLGQGPEFLTYFQNEAQLEKSRLLSDRFSAERPKGSFSTLEIQRTEQGDSAMYLCASSPRLAGGKTVGNEQFFGPGTRLTVL.